This is a list of T cell receptor beta chains from one sample in a study of blood T cell repertoires in COVID-19. Profiled with immunoSEQ multiplex PCR; TCRdb holds only in-frame clones, not every one. This table holds 40,000 to 50,000 clones, roughly nine tenths found once. Source material: peripheral blood. Receptor source: a human donor in a cohort sampled during active COVID-19. CDR3s leave out the opening cysteine and the closing phenylalanine or tryptophan. D genes are given only for firm matches. Expanded clones are given a class, and other clones once, few, many or no size at all.

D	size	V	CDR3
TRBD1	-	TRBV7-2	ASSYLQGAGQPQH
TRBD1	-	TRBV11-3	ASSIQGDTQY
-	-	TRBV5-1	ASSLITGRGYNEQF
-	-	TRBV21-1	ASSKMGRGVCTEAF
TRBD2	once	TRBV2	ASRMIAGETQY
TRBD1	-	TRBV3-1/TRBV3-2	ASSQDNRGPY
TRBD2	-	TRBV11-3	ASSYGLASSDTQY
TRBD1	-	TRBV5-1	ASSDRDRGYNEQF
-	-	TRBV5-6	ASSRGGQPQH
-	once	TRBV29-1	SVSSTDTQY
TRBD2	-	TRBV5-6	ASSYRTSGMN
-	-	TRBV7-9	ASSSGLHGYT
-	-	TRBV12-3/TRBV12-4	ASSWGTYYGYT
-	-	TRBV12-3/TRBV12-4	ASSHPPWQY
-	-	TRBV25-1	ASRKDGVQETQY
-	-	TRBV2	ASSVPDSFYGYT
TRBD1	-	TRBV27	ASSFGTGRELMRPQF
-	-	TRBV7-2	ASSYTSNMPQH
-	-	TRBV15	ATSRAGGAEYEQY
-	-	TRBV10-3	AISENHGTEAF
-	-	TRBV7-9	ASSLSATPRPDTQY
TRBD1	-	TRBV6-5	ATRWTGGSYEQY
TRBD2	once	TRBV6-2/TRBV6-3	ASSYSAEWGGETQY
TRBD1	-	TRBV11-2	ASSLVGQGTVTPLH
TRBD2	once	TRBV5-1	ASSPAGGPPNEQF
-	-	TRBV3-1/TRBV3-2	ASSQENSATLQNEQF
TRBD1	-	TRBV5-6	ASSGGQGARANYGYT
-	-	TRBV30	AWTGTPYEQY